This TCR beta chain was found in a study of blood T cell repertoires in COVID-19. Background on the study: T cells, B-cell-depleted T cells, or PBMCs supplied cDNA or gDNA.

Measured with immunoSEQ multiplex PCR; TCRdb has only the in-frame clones, and not every one. The sample consists of tens of thousands of clones, approximately 85% of them appearing once. The CDR3 consists of 12 residues. V was cut by 5 bases and J by 8 bases, with 10 bases left in between. The TCR comes from a human donor in a cohort sampled during active COVID-19. This rearrangement joins TRBV12-3 or TRBV12-4 to TRBJ2-1; no firm D call. The sequenced sample was peripheral blood. For the CDR3, the DNA is TGTGCCAGCAGTCCCTCGTCTGATGAGCAGTTCTTC. Protein: CASSPSSDEQFF.